A selection of T cell receptor beta chains follows, all from one sample in a study of blood T cell repertoires in COVID-19. Clones were sequenced by immunoSEQ multiplex PCR, and TCRdb holds only the in-frame ones, with some missing. The sample contains 90,000 to 110,000 clones, around 81% of which appear only once. The sequencing input was peripheral blood. These TCRs come from a man older than 75 with acute or convalescent COVID-19. The CDR3 runs from the conserved cysteine through the conserved F or W. A D gene is named only where the DNA matches it firmly. Rows may omit the clone size; those that give it use once, few, many or a size class.

CDR3 protein	CDR3 DNA	D gene	clone size	V gene	J gene
CASRGPNTGELFF	TGTGCCAGCAGGGGGCCGAACACCGGGGAGCTGTTTTTT	.	.	TRBV3-1/TRBV3-2	TRBJ2-2
CALRTGGALGNTIYF	TGTGCCTTACGGACGGGCGGGGCTCTTGGAAACACCATATATTTT	.	few	TRBV6-6	TRBJ1-3
CASSSDRFGGYTF	TGTGCCAGCAGTTCCGACAGGTTTGGTGGCTACACCTTC	.	.	TRBV6-5	TRBJ1-2
CASSEGATLYGYTF	TGTGCCAGCAGTGAGGGGGCGACACTCTATGGCTACACCTTC	.	.	TRBV6-1	TRBJ1-2
CAISGGGYGYTF	TGTGCCATTTCGGGGGGAGGATATGGCTACACCTTC	.	.	TRBV28	TRBJ1-2
CASSSGQLNQPQHF	TGTGCCAGCAGTTCTGGACAGCTCAATCAGCCCCAGCATTTT	.	.	TRBV28	TRBJ1-5
CASSLGQNYNSPLHF	TGTGCCAGCTCACTGGGACAGAATTATAATTCACCCCTCCACTTT	TRBD1	.	TRBV18	TRBJ1-6
CASSFSQISEQFF	TGTGCCAGCAGCTTTTCTCAGATTTCTGAGCAGTTCTTC	.	.	TRBV5-6	TRBJ2-1
CASSLATGLAGENEQFF	TGCGCCAGCAGCTTGGCCACGGGACTAGCGGGAGAAAATGAGCAGTTCTTC	TRBD2	once	TRBV5-1	TRBJ2-1
CASSPSGQMNTEAFF	TGTGCCAGCAGTCCCTCCGGACAGATGAACACTGAAGCTTTCTTT	.	few	TRBV6-2/TRBV6-3	TRBJ1-1
CAWSLAGGNEKLFF	TGTGCCTGGAGTTTGGCAGGGGGTAATGAAAAACTGTTTTTT	TRBD1	.	TRBV30	TRBJ1-4
CASSHTVDSLGDTQYF	TGTGCCAGCAGCCATACCGTGGACAGCCTGGGAGATACGCAGTATTTT	.	.	TRBV11-3	TRBJ2-3
CASSFNQGTNTGELFF	TGTGCCAGCAGCTTTAATCAGGGGACGAACACCGGGGAGCTGTTTTTT	.	.	TRBV5-6	TRBJ2-2
CASSIIGQGAKEAFF	TGTGCCAGTAGTATCATAGGGCAGGGGGCAAAAGAAGCTTTCTTT	TRBD1	once	TRBV19	TRBJ1-1
CASSFRTGANTIYF	TGTGCCAGCAGTTTTCGGACAGGGGCAAACACCATATATTTT	TRBD1	few	TRBV27	TRBJ1-3
CASSSRTGQTFYNSPLRGSPLHF	TGTGCCAGCAGTTCCCGGACAGGCCAAACATTCTATAATTCACCCCTCCGGGGTTCACCCCTCCACTTT	TRBD1	few	TRBV27	TRBJ1-6
CASSGSGGERTEAFF	TGCGCCAGCAGCGGAAGCGGAGGGGAACGCACTGAAGCTTTCTTT	.	.	TRBV5-1	TRBJ1-1
CASSQDTAGQQYF	TGTGCCAGCAGCCAAGATACTGCGGGGCAGCAGTATTTT	.	.	TRBV3-1/TRBV3-2	TRBJ2-3
CASSLRSGQPAYEQYF	TGTGCCAGCAGCTTAAGGTCGGGACAGCCGGCCTACGAGCAGTACTTC	TRBD1	.	TRBV11-2	TRBJ2-7
CASSHRDRGRNYGYTF	TGTGCCAGCAGTCACCGGGACAGGGGGCGTAACTATGGCTACACCTTC	TRBD1	.	TRBV28	TRBJ1-2